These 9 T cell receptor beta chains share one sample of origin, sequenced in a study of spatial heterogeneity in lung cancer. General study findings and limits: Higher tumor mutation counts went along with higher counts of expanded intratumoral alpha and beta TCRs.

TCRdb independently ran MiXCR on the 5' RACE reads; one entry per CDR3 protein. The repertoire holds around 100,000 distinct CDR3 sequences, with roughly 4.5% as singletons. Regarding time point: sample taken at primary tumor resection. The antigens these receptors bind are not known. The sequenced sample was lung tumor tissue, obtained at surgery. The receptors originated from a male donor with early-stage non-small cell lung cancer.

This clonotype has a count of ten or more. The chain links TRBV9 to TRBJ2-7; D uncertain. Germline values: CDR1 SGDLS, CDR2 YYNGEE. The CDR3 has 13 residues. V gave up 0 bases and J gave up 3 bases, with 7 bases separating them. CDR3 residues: CASSVGENYEQYF. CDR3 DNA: TGTGCCAGCAGCGTAGGAGAGAACTACGAGCAGTACTTC.

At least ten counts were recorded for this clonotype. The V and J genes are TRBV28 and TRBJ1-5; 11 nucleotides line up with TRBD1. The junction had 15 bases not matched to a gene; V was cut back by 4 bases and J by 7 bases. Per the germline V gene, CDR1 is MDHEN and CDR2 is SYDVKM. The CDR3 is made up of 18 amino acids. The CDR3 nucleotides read TGTGCCAGCAGTTCTTTTTGGAGGAACCGGGACAGGGGGCAGCCCCAGCATTTT. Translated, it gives CASSSFWRNRDRGQPQHF.

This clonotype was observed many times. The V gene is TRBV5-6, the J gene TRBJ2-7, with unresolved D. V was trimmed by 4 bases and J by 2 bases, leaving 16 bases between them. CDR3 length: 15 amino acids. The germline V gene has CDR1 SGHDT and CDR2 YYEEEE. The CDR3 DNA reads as TGTGCCAGCAGCCTAAAACCTGGATTCGCCTACGAGCAGTACTTC. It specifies CASSLKPGFAYEQYF.

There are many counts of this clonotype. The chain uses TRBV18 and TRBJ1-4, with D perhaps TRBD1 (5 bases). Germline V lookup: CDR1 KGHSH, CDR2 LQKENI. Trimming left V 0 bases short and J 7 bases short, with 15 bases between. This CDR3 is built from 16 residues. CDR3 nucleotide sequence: TGTGCCAGCTCACCACCGGGACGGCAGACGGGTGAAAAACTGTTTTTT. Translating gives CASSPPGRQTGEKLFF.

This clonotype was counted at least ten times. The CDR3 reads CASSLFAPETQYF. The CDR3 bases are TGTGCCAGCAGCTTATTTGCCCCAGAGACCCAGTACTTC. This sequence joins TRBV11-2 and TRBJ2-5; D is uncertain. Trimming left V 2 bases short and J 4 bases short, with 8 bases between. The germline CDR1 and CDR2 sequences are SGHAT and FQNNGV. This CDR3 is 13 amino acids long.

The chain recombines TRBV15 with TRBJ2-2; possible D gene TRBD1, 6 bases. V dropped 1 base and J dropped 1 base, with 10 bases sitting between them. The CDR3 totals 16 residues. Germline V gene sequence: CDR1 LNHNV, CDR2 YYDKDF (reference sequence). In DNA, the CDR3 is TGTGCCACCAGCAGAGCAGGGGCCATGAACACCGGGGAGCTGTTTTTT. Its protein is CATSRAGAMNTGELFF.

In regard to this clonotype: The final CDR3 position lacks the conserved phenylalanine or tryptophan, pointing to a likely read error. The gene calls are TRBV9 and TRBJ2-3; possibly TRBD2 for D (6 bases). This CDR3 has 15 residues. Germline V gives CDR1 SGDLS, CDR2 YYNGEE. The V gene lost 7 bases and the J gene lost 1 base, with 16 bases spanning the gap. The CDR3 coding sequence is TGTGCCAGCTCTGTCGGGGGACGGGGCACAGATACGCAGTATTGT. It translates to CASSVGGRGTDTQYC.

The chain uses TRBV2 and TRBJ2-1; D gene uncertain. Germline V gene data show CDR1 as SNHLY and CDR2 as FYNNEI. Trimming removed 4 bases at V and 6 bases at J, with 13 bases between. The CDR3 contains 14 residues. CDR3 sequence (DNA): TGTGCCAGCAGTGTGTACGAGGACCCCAATGAGCAGTTCTTC. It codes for CASSVYEDPNEQFF.

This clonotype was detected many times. The DNA of the CDR3 is TGTGCCAGCAGCAGGGGACAGGAAGGCTCTGGGGCCAACGTCCTGACTTTC. Translation: CASSRGQEGSGANVLTF. This chain joins TRBV13 and TRBJ2-6; 8 nucleotides align to TRBD1. Germline V lookup: CDR1 PRHDT, CDR2 FYEKMQ (reference sequence). V was pared by 5 bases and J by 0 bases, with 6 bases of the junction left unmatched. The CDR3 consists of 17 residues.